This is a list of T cell receptor beta chains from one sample in a study of T cell responses to AZD1222 COVID-19 vaccine. Sequenced by immunoSEQ multiplex PCR; TCRdb stores in-frame clones only, minus some. Here the sample spans more than 150,000 clones, around 89% being singletons. The sequencing here drew on peripheral blood, taken on day 0 of AZD1222 vaccination. These receptors were taken from an adult in good health. Both conserved end residues are part of each CDR3. Each record gives: J gene, D gene, V gene, clone size, CDR3 protein, CDR3 DNA. The D gene is left open where the match is weak. Rows give clone size only sometimes, using once, few, many, or a class for an expanded clone.

TRBJ2-7 | - | TRBV7-9 | - | CASGEYEQYF | TGTGCCAGCGGGGAATACGAGCAGTACTTC
TRBJ1-5 | TRBD1 | TRBV27 | - | CASSGTGVQPQHF | TGTGCCAGCAGTGGGACAGGGGTCCAGCCCCAGCATTTT
TRBJ1-2 | - | TRBV19 | - | CASRRTGVYGYTF | TGTGCCAGTAGAAGAACAGGAGTCTATGGCTACACCTTC
TRBJ1-6 | - | TRBV30 | once | CAWVRDQDASPLHF | TGTGCCTGGGTGAGGGACCAGGACGCTTCACCCCTCCACTTT
TRBJ1-5 | - | TRBV30 | - | CAWSAGPNQPQHF | TGTGCCTGGAGCGCTGGCCCCAATCAGCCCCAGCATTTT
TRBJ1-6 | TRBD1 | TRBV18 | - | CASSTTTGGDSPLHF | TGTGCCAGCTCAACCACGACAGGGGGGGATTCACCCCTCCACTTT
TRBJ2-5 | TRBD1 | TRBV5-1 | - | CASSLGPQGAETQYF | TGCGCCAGCAGCTTGGGTCCACAGGGGGCAGAGACCCAGTACTTC
TRBJ2-7 | - | TRBV5-1 | once | CASSLFYEQYF | TGCGCCAGCAGCTTGTTTTACGAGCAGTACTTC
TRBJ2-2 | - | TRBV28 | - | CASSPSGTLSGELFF | TGTGCCAGCAGTCCCTCCGGGACGTTGTCCGGGGAGCTGTTTTTT
TRBJ2-7 | - | TRBV6-5 | - | CASTSSFYEQYF | TGTGCCAGCACTAGCAGCTTCTACGAGCAGTACTTC
TRBJ1-1 | - | TRBV6-4 | - | CASSTQANTEAFF | TGTGCCAGCAGTACTCAGGCGAACACTGAAGCTTTCTTT
TRBJ2-3 | - | TRBV14 | - | CASSQDRATDTQYF | TGTGCCAGCAGCCAAGATCGGGCCACAGATACGCAGTATTTT
TRBJ2-7 | - | TRBV19 | - | CASSSVGRGIYEQYF | TGTGCCAGTAGCAGTGTAGGACGGGGAATCTACGAGCAGTACTTC
TRBJ1-2 | - | TRBV9 | - | CASSPSTGAGGYTF | TGTGCCAGCAGCCCCTCGACAGGTGCCGGGGGCTACACCTTC
TRBJ2-1 | TRBD1 | TRBV27 | - | CASSLYRGTYNEQFF | TGTGCCAGCAGTCTCTACAGGGGTACCTACAATGAGCAGTTCTTC
TRBJ2-1 | TRBD2 | TRBV19 | - | CASTLLAGRPYNEQFF | TGTGCCAGTACCCTACTAGCGGGGCGACCCTACAATGAGCAGTTCTTC
TRBJ2-7 | TRBD2 | TRBV30 | - | CAWRLAGVYEQYF | TGTGCCTGGAGACTAGCGGGGGTCTACGAGCAGTACTTC
TRBJ1-4 | - | TRBV2 | - | CASSDRGATNEKLFF | TGTGCCAGCAGTGACAGGGGCGCAACTAATGAAAAACTGTTTTTT
TRBJ2-3 | - | TRBV18 | - | CASSPSLWTGRGADTQYF | TGTGCCAGCTCACCATCCCTCTGGACAGGGAGGGGTGCAGATACGCAGTATTTT
TRBJ1-2 | TRBD1 | TRBV15 | - | CATSRWTGKIYGYTF | TGTGCCACCAGCAGATGGACAGGGAAGATCTATGGCTACACCTTC
TRBJ1-2 | - | TRBV28 | - | CASGTGFTNYGYTF | TGTGCCAGCGGTACAGGGTTTACGAACTATGGCTACACCTTC
TRBJ2-2 | TRBD1 | TRBV10-2 | - | CASRGQWGFAGNTGELFF | TGCGCCAGCAGGGGACAGTGGGGCTTCGCGGGGAACACCGGGGAGCTGTTTTTT
TRBJ2-2 | TRBD1 | TRBV7-2 | once | CASSLTQGAGELFF | TGTGCCAGCAGCTTAACCCAGGGGGCCGGGGAGCTGTTTTTT
TRBJ2-1 | - | TRBV19 | few | CASSIGGTQGGEQFF | TGTGCCAGTAGTATAGGAGGCACACAGGGAGGTGAGCAGTTCTTC
TRBJ1-6 | - | TRBV7-9 | - | CASSPLSGGYNSPLHF | TGTGCCAGCAGCCCATTATCGGGGGGGTATAATTCACCCCTCCACTTT
TRBJ1-1 | TRBD1 | TRBV6-5 | - | CASSYQQGARTEAFF | TGTGCCAGCAGTTATCAACAGGGGGCGCGGACTGAAGCTTTCTTT
TRBJ1-2 | - | TRBV19 | - | CASAPGIAAAGNGYTF | TGTGCCAGTGCACCTGGGATCGCAGCGGCAGGTAACGGCTACACCTTC
TRBJ2-7 | TRBD1 | TRBV6-6 | - | CASSQNRDRGREQYF | TGTGCCAGCAGCCAAAACCGGGACAGGGGCCGCGAGCAGTACTTC
TRBJ1-6 | - | TRBV6-6 | - | CASSLTAYNSPLHF | TGTGCCAGCAGCCTGACAGCATATAATTCACCCCTCCACTTT
TRBJ2-7 | - | TRBV7-7 | once | CASSAAGTGGGEQYF | TGTGCCAGCAGCGCAGCCGGGACAGGCGGGGGGGAGCAGTACTTC
TRBJ1-2 | - | TRBV7-9 | - | CASSLLGEANYGYTF | TGTGCCAGCAGCTTATTGGGGGAGGCTAACTATGGCTACACCTTC
TRBJ1-3 | TRBD1 | TRBV28 | - | CASSLSPGGGGNTIYF | TGTGCCAGCAGTTTAAGCCCAGGGGGCGGTGGAAACACCATATATTTT
TRBJ2-5 | - | TRBV24-1 | - | CATSEIGVDSQETQYF | TGTGCCACCAGTGAGATCGGGGTTGACTCCCAAGAGACCCAGTACTTC
TRBJ2-7 | - | TRBV5-8 | - | CASSLGVEGEQYF | TGTGCCAGCAGCTTGGGCGTCGAGGGCGAGCAGTACTTC
TRBJ2-5 | - | TRBV7-2 | - | CASSLARQVQETQYF | TGTGCCAGCAGCTTAGCGCGCCAGGTCCAAGAGACCCAGTACTTC
TRBJ2-6 | - | TRBV10-3 | - | CAMLGGLYSGANVLTF | TGTGCCATGCTCGGGGGACTCTACTCTGGGGCCAACGTCCTGACTTTC
TRBJ1-5 | - | TRBV5-1 | - | CASSLDGQAVNQPQHF | TGCGCCAGCAGCTTGGACGGCCAAGCCGTCAATCAGCCCCAGCATTTT